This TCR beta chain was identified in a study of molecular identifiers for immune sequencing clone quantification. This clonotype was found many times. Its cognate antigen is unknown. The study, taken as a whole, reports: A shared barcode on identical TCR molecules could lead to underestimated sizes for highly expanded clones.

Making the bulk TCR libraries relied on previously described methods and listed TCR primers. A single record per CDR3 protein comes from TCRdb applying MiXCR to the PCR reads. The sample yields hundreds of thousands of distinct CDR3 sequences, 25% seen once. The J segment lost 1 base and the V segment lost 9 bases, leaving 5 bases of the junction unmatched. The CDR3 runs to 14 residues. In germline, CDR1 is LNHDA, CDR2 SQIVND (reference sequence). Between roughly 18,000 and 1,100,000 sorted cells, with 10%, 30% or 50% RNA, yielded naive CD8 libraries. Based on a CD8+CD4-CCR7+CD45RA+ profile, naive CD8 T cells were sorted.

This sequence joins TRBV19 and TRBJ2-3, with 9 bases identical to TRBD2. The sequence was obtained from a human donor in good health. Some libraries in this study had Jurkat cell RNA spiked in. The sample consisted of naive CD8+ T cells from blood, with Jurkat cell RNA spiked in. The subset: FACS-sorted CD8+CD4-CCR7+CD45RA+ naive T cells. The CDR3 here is CAREVAGGTDTQYF. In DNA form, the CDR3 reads TGTGCCAGGGAGGTAGCGGGGGGCACAGATACGCAGTATTTT.